The 30 T cell receptor beta chains reported below all come from one sample, sequenced in a study of shared clonotypes between healthy human individuals. The repertoire was sequenced with immunoSEQ multiplex PCR; TCRdb's copy has only in-frame clones and lacks some. The sample has some 2.1 million clones; around 96% are singletons. Naive CD8 cells comprised CD45RO-negative, CCR7-positively selected cells, excluding terminally differentiated effector memory CD45RA+ cells. The sequenced sample consisted of naive CD8+ T cells sorted from blood. These receptors originate from a man younger than 35 in good health.

The rearrangement joins TRBV6-6 to TRBJ1-3, with a possible D match to TRBD1 (6 bases). The CDR3 has 15 amino acids. Germline CDR1 MNHNY, CDR2 SVGAGI (reference sequence). V was shortened by 5 bases and J by 4 bases, with 15 bases between the two germline ends. In DNA, the CDR3 is TGTGCCAGCAGTGTCAGGGGCGCTTACGGAAACACCATATATTTT. Amino acid sequence: CASSVRGAYGNTIYF.

The chain combines TRBV5-1 with TRBJ1-3; TRBD1 might be the D (5 bases). The CDR3 is made up of 16 amino acids. V lost 0 bases, J lost 0 bases, and 10 bases lay in between. Germline V gene sequence: CDR1 SGHRS, CDR2 YFSETQ. CDR3 sequence reads: CASSLEEGSSGNTIYF. In nucleotides, the CDR3 is TGCGCCAGCAGCTTGGAGGAGGGGAGCTCTGGAAACACCATATATTTT.

The rearrangement links TRBV7-6 to TRBJ2-7, with 7 bases identical to TRBD2. The CDR3 covers 15 residues. Germline lookup yields CDR1 SGHVS and CDR2 FNYEAQ. The ends lost 1 base at V and 3 bases at J; junction bases unmatched: 6. The CDR3 DNA follows: TGTGCCAGCAGCTTAGGATCGGGGGGTAACTACGAGCAGTACTTC. Its translation: CASSLGSGGNYEQYF.

The genes are TRBV7-9 and TRBJ1-2; D might be TRBD1 (5 bases). The germline V gene encodes CDR1 SEHNR and CDR2 FQNEAQ (reference sequence). Trimming stripped 0 bases from V and 8 bases from J, with 13 bases between. The CDR3 has 14 amino acids. CDR3: CASSLAIGDLGYTF. DNA of the CDR3: TGTGCCAGCAGCTTAGCTATAGGGGATTTGGGCTACACCTTC. Supplemented by reference TRBV7-9 and TRBJ1-2, the full variable domain reads DTGVSQNPRHKITKRGQNVTFRCDPISEHNRLYWYRQTLGQGPEFLTYFQNEAQLEKSRLLSDRFSAERPKGSFSTLEIQRTEQGDSAMYLCASSLAIGDLGYTFGSGTRLTVV.

This chain links TRBV6-1 with TRBJ2-7, with D perhaps matching TRBD2 (7 bases). Trimming removed 5 bases from V and 3 bases from J, with 11 bases in between. CDR1 is MNHNS and CDR2 is SASEGT in the germline V gene. The CDR3 length is 13 residues. The CDR3 coding sequence is TGTGCCAGCAGTTGGGGGGGCATCTACGAGCAGTACTTC. Translation gives CASSWGGIYEQYF.

A note on this clone: The same CDR3 is also encoded by other DNA sequences in this sample. V and J are TRBV29-1 and TRBJ1-2, with D possibly being TRBD1 (5 bases). V was cut by 1 base and J by 5 bases, with 11 bases left in between. Looked up from germline, CDR1 is SQVTM and CDR2 is ANQGSEA. The CDR3 has 13 residues. The CDR3 coding sequence is TGCAGCGTTGAAGGCCAGGGAACTTATGGCTACACCTTC. Residues: CSVEGQGTYGYTF. Together with reference TRBV29-1 and TRBJ1-2, the CDR3 gives the full variable domain: SAVISQKPSRDICQRGTSLTIQCQVDSQVTMMFWYRQQPGQSLTLIATANQGSEATYESGFVIDKFPISRPNLTFSTLTVSNMSPEDSSIYLCSVEGQGTYGYTFGSGTRLTVV.

The chain recombines TRBV30 with TRBJ1-4; D remains unclear. V was pared by 1 base and J by 6 bases, with 9 bases between. Germline lookup yields CDR1 GTSNPN and CDR2 SVGIG (reference sequence). The CDR3 extends over 13 amino acids. Written as DNA, the CDR3 is TGTGCCTGGAGTGACCGGGCCGATGAAAAACTGTTTTTT. It encodes CAWSDRADEKLFF.

Concerning this clone: Distinct nucleotide sequences in the sample also encode this CDR3. The J gene is TRBJ1-2, the V gene TRBV5-6; D unresolved. There are 15 residues in the CDR3. V shed 0 bases and J shed 0 bases, with 9 bases lying between them. The germline CDR1 and CDR2 sequences are SGHDT and YYEEEE. The CDR3 region is CASSLEAGSNYGYTF. As DNA, the CDR3 is TGTGCCAGCAGCTTGGAGGCAGGTTCTAACTATGGCTACACCTTC.

The CDR3 DNA reads TGTGCCAGCAGCTATCAGGGGGCGAGTAACGAGCAGTACTTC. It translates to CASSYQGASNEQYF. The rearrangement uses TRBV11-2 and TRBJ2-7, with 8 bases matching TRBD1. Germline CDR1 is SGHAT and CDR2 is FQNNGV. With V trimmed by 4 bases and J by 5 bases, 7 bases remained unmatched. The CDR3 totals 14 residues. Using reference TRBV11-2 and TRBJ2-7 for the parts outside the CDR3, the full variable domain is EAGVAQSPRYKIIEKRQSVAFWCNPISGHATLYWYQQILGQGPKLLIQFQNNGVVDDSQLPKDRFSAERLKGVDSTLKIQPAKLEDSAVYLCASSYQGASNEQYFGPGTRLTVT.

The chain is built from TRBV25-1 and TRBJ2-2, with D possibly being TRBD1 or TRBD2 (5 bases each). The CDR3 sequence is 16 residues long. V was trimmed by 1 base and J by 3 bases, leaving 12 bases between them. Germline lookup yields CDR1 MGHDK and CDR2 SYGVNS. In DNA, the CDR3 is TGTGCCAGCAGTGAATTCAGGGACGGAGACACCGGGGAGCTGTTTTTT. This translates into CASSEFRDGDTGELFF.

The chain recombines TRBV15 with TRBJ2-3; 12 nucleotides align to TRBD2. The V and J ends lost 4 bases and 4 bases, in that order; junction bases with no gene match: 12. CDR3 length: 18 residues. In germline, CDR1 is LNHNV, CDR2 YYDKDF (reference sequence). The CDR3 loop is CATSTFTRLAGEADTQYF. The CDR3 region has the DNA TGTGCCACCAGCACCTTTACCCGACTAGCGGGAGAGGCAGATACGCAGTATTTT.

In its sample, this clone was seen once. The chain couples TRBV28 to TRBJ1-6; maybe TRBD1 (6 bases). The CDR3 extends over 17 amino acids. The germline V and J ends were trimmed by 5 bases and 6 bases, with 20 bases remaining between them. Germline CDR1 and CDR2: MDHEN and SYDVKM. In DNA, the CDR3 is TGTGCCAGCAGTCTAACAGGGACACAAATTCTTAATTCACCCCTCCACTTT. Protein product: CASSLTGTQILNSPLHF.

On this clone itself: Other DNA sequences in the sample encode the same CDR3. The CDR3 DNA follows: TGTGCCAGCAGCTTGGACAGGGACTATGGCTACACCTTC. It encodes CASSLDRDYGYTF. V gene TRBV5-4 combines with J gene TRBJ1-2; maybe TRBD1 (6 bases). Trimming removed 0 bases from V and 3 bases from J, with 6 bases in between. Germline V CDR1 and CDR2: SGHNT, YYREEE (reference sequence). The CDR3 runs to 13 residues.

The genes are TRBV11-2 and TRBJ1-2, with D hard to call. Germline CDR1 and CDR2: SGHAT and FQNNGV. V was pared by 5 bases and J by 4 bases, with 17 bases between. CDR3 length: 15 residues. CDR3 DNA: TGTGCCAGCAGCCAAAACCGAAACAGAATCTATGGCTACACCTTC. Its translation: CASSQNRNRIYGYTF.

As concerns this clone: The identical CDR3 is also encoded by other nucleotide sequences in the sample. This chain uses TRBV28 with TRBJ1-1; D remains unclear. The V end lost 2 bases, the J end lost 1 base, and 5 bases lay between the germline ends. Germline CDR1 MDHEN, CDR2 SYDVKM. The CDR3 spans 13 residues. In DNA form, the CDR3 reads TGTGCCAGCAGTTTAGCCCCGAACACTGAAGCTTTCTTT. Translation: CASSLAPNTEAFF.

The chain has TRBV27 and TRBJ2-7; 7 bases match TRBD1. This CDR3 spans 14 amino acids. Germline loops: CDR1 MNHEY, CDR2 SMNVEV (reference sequence). V dropped 10 bases and J dropped 0; count of bases not matched to a gene: 9. DNA of the CDR3: TGTGCCACCTCACTGGGACAGTTCTCCTACGAGCAGTACTTC. It specifies CATSLGQFSYEQYF.

V gene TRBV10-1 combines with J gene TRBJ1-1, with 7 nucleotides matching TRBD1. From germline, CDR1 is WNHNN and CDR2 SYGVQD (reference sequence). The CDR3 is made up of 15 amino acids. V shed 0 bases, J shed 2 bases, and the junction held 3 bases outside the gene matches. CDR3 in DNA: TGCGCCAGCAGTGAGTCGGCAGGGGGTAACACTGAAGCTTTCTTT. It yields the protein CASSESAGGNTEAFF.

The chain recombines TRBV27 with TRBJ2-7; TRBD2 matches at 7 bases. This CDR3 has 14 amino acids. The junction had 5 bases not matched to a gene; V was cut back by 3 bases and J by 3 bases. The germline CDR1 and CDR2 sequences are MNHEY and SMNVEV (reference sequence). CDR3 sequence (DNA): TGTGCCAGCAGTTTTGGTGGGGGGGACTACGAGCAGTACTTC. Residues: CASSFGGGDYEQYF.

This clone was picked up a small number of times. This chain uses TRBV28 with TRBJ1-6, with 7 bases lining up with TRBD1. In germline, CDR1 is MDHEN, CDR2 SYDVKM. The CDR3 loop spans 15 amino acids. V trimming: 6 bases; J trimming: 7 bases; junction bases outside the gene matches: 9. CDR3 residues: CASRPMTGKNSPLHF. CDR3 nucleotides: TGTGCCAGCAGGCCGATGACAGGGAAGAATTCACCCCTCCACTTT. Based on the CDR3 plus reference TRBV28 and TRBJ1-6, the full variable domain is DVKVTQSSRYLVKRTGEKVFLECVQDMDHENMFWYRQDPGLGLRLIYFSYDVKMKEKGDIPEGYSVSREKKERFSLILESASTNQTSMYLCASRPMTGKNSPLHFGNGTRLTVT.

The CDR3 sequence is CASRAGEPADTQYF. As DNA, the CDR3 is TGTGCCAGCAGAGCGGGAGAACCGGCAGATACGCAGTATTTT. This chain uses TRBV2 with TRBJ2-3; 8 nucleotides align to TRBD2. CDR3 length: 14 residues. J lost 4 bases, V lost 6 bases, and 6 bases had no gene match. The germline V gene has CDR1 SNHLY and CDR2 FYNNEI.

J is TRBJ2-2 and V is TRBV4-3; D might be TRBD2 (5 bases). Trimming took 0 bases from V and 4 from J, leaving 15 bases between them. Germline V lookup: CDR1 LGHNA, CDR2 YSLEER. The CDR3 sequence is 17 residues long. CDR3 DNA sequence: TGCGCCAGCAGCCAAGATCGTAGTAGCGCTGGCACCGGGGAGCTGTTTTTT. It translates to CASSQDRSSAGTGELFF.

This clone was counted a single time. The same CDR3 can be traced to other DNA sequences in this sample. This chain uses TRBV9 with TRBJ2-3, with 8 bases lining up with TRBD2. The CDR3 is 14 amino acids. Per germline, CDR1 SGDLS and CDR2 YYNGEE. Unmatched junction bases numbered 3, after V lost 4 bases and J lost 2 bases. DNA of the CDR3: TGTGCCAGCAGCAGTAGCGGGGACACAGATACGCAGTATTTT. Translated: CASSSSGDTDTQYF.

To note about this clone: This sample also contains other DNA sequences that code for the same CDR3. The V and J genes are TRBV27 and TRBJ1-1; D unresolved. The germline V and J ends were trimmed by 3 bases and 0 bases, with 8 bases remaining between them. The CDR3 is 14 amino acids. Looked up from germline, CDR1 is MNHEY and CDR2 is SMNVEV (reference sequence). This CDR3 reads CASSFTGVNTEAFF. The CDR3 DNA reads TGTGCCAGCAGTTTCACGGGTGTGAACACTGAAGCTTTCTTT.

V usage is TRBV6-5 and J usage is TRBJ2-2, with D perhaps TRBD2 (6 bases). CDR3 length: 13 residues. Trimming left V 6 bases short and J 2 bases short, with 7 bases between. CDR1 and CDR2 (germline): MNHEY, SVGAGI. CDR3: CASRTSNTGELFF. For the CDR3, the DNA is TGTGCCAGCAGGACTAGTAACACCGGGGAGCTGTTTTTT.

The J gene is TRBJ2-2, the V gene TRBV27; D is uncertain. Germline CDR1 and CDR2: MNHEY and SMNVEV (reference sequence). V lost 6 bases to trimming and J lost 4 bases, with 12 bases between them. The CDR3 loop spans 14 amino acids. The DNA for the CDR3 is TGTGCCAGCAGAGATGGGTTTTTCACCGGGGAGCTGTTTTTT. It encodes CASRDGFFTGELFF.

In its sample, this clone was seen once. The same CDR3 also results from other DNA sequences found in this sample. The chain is built from TRBV4-1 and TRBJ1-3, with 7 bases aligning to TRBD1. Germline lookup yields CDR1 MGHRA and CDR2 YSYEKL. V was pared by 1 base and J by 7 bases, with 7 bases of the junction left unmatched. The CDR3 sequence is 15 residues long. As DNA, the CDR3 is TGCGCCAGCAGCCAAGGACAGGGCCCGGGGAACACCATATATTTT. Its translation is CASSQGQGPGNTIYF.

CDR3 nucleotides: TGTGCCAGCAGCCTCACCTCGGGGGGTGGCTATGGCTACACCTTC. This codes for CASSLTSGGGYGYTF. This chain uses TRBV13 with TRBJ1-2, with D possibly matching TRBD1 (5 bases). The CDR3 consists of 15 residues. The V and J ends lost 5 bases and 4 bases respectively, with 17 bases between them. Germline V gene sequence: CDR1 PRHDT, CDR2 FYEKMQ (reference sequence).

The V and J genes are TRBV27 and TRBJ2-7; tentatively, D is TRBD1 or TRBD2 (5 bases each). Trimming shortened V by 0 bases and J by 0 bases, and 12 bases separated the two germline ends. Germline V lookup: CDR1 MNHEY, CDR2 SMNVEV (reference sequence). CDR3 length: 16 amino acids. The CDR3 loop is CASSLSGDSLSYEQYF. The CDR3 nucleotides read TGTGCCAGCAGTTTATCGGGAGACAGCCTCTCCTACGAGCAGTACTTC.

The chain carries TRBV10-1 and TRBJ2-7; 7 bases agree with TRBD2. From germline, CDR1 is WNHNN and CDR2 SYGVQD (reference sequence). The CDR3 spans 16 residues. Unmatched junction bases numbered 7, after V lost 0 bases and J lost 2 bases. In nucleotides, the CDR3 is TGCGCCAGCAGTGAGTCTGGCGGGAGACTACCCTACGAGCAGTACTTC. It yields the protein CASSESGGRLPYEQYF.

The chain employs TRBV27 and TRBJ2-7, with D perhaps TRBD1 (5 bases). Trimming stripped 3 bases from V and 0 bases from J, with 9 bases between. Germline-derived CDR1 and CDR2 are MNHEY and SMNVEV (reference sequence). The CDR3 has 14 amino acids. The CDR3 region has the DNA TGTGCCAGCAGTTTCCAGGGCGACTCCTACGAGCAGTACTTC. Its protein is CASSFQGDSYEQYF.